The clone carrying this TCR beta chain has a handful of counts. The antigen is unknown. This sample was taken from a study of T-cell memory formation after mild COVID-19. Study information: TCR clusters were mostly donor specific.

Study-wide findings and caveats: Whereas later expanders leaned CD4+, clones contracting day 15 to 85 showed a balanced CD4/CD8 makeup. Clones from the second wave (peaking day 37) had unconfirmed SARS-CoV-2 specificity.

5'RACE primed at constant segments yielded TCR alpha and TCR beta cDNA libraries bearing sample barcodes and UMIs. MiXCR was run by TCRdb on the 5' RACE reads, yielding one entry per CDR3 protein. This sample has 25,000 or so distinct CDR3 sequences, with roughly 7% found just once. The germline gives CDR1 SGHRS, CDR2 YFSETQ. V lost 0 bases to trimming and J lost 7 bases, with 13 bases between them. There are 14 residues in the CDR3. The chain couples TRBV5-1 to TRBJ2-5; D is perhaps TRBD1 or TRBD2 (5 bases each). Sequenced: PBMCs or a T cell subset sorted from them (not recorded which). The TCR was taken from an adult woman who had mild COVID-19 (a few samples of this study predate the infection). Cell type and time point are not known. This CDR3 is CASSLGDPSGTQYF. For the CDR3, the DNA is TGCGCCAGCAGCTTGGGGGACCCCTCGGGGACCCAGTACTTC.